The rows below give T cell receptor beta chains drawn from one sample of a study of blood T cell repertoires in COVID-19. TCRdb's copy holds only in-frame clones and misses some; the assay was immunoSEQ multiplex PCR. Here the sample spans 110,000 or so clones, 88% being singletons. Sequenced sample: peripheral blood. The receptors were sampled from a woman aged 70-85 years who had recovered from COVID-19. Each CDR3 is given with its conserved first and last residue. Fields, in order: D gene, V gene, CDR3 protein. The D gene is left open where the match is weak.

D gene: TRBD1
V gene: TRBV11-2
CDR3 protein: CASSLFHGQGGEQYF

D gene: TRBD2
V gene: TRBV2
CDR3 protein: CASTAPTSGGPNEQFF

D gene: NA
V gene: TRBV28
CDR3 protein: CASASTGEKLFF

D gene: NA
V gene: TRBV11-2
CDR3 protein: CASSLDMMAAGNTIYF

D gene: TRBD2
V gene: TRBV7-7
CDR3 protein: CASSPLGSGGTDTQYF

D gene: TRBD2
V gene: TRBV9
CDR3 protein: CASSVTGLAETQYF

D gene: NA
V gene: TRBV28
CDR3 protein: CASSLHATNEKLFF

D gene: TRBD1
V gene: TRBV27
CDR3 protein: CASRGGQGVPNVLTF

D gene: NA
V gene: TRBV11-1
CDR3 protein: CASSKEGRGDTQYF

D gene: NA
V gene: TRBV6-5
CDR3 protein: CASSPGTRGWDTQYF

D gene: NA
V gene: TRBV6-6
CDR3 protein: CASSYSESTGNEQFF

D gene: NA
V gene: TRBV7-2
CDR3 protein: CASSLQGSSYNEQFF

D gene: TRBD1
V gene: TRBV6-6
CDR3 protein: CASSHTGTGSHEQYF

D gene: NA
V gene: TRBV7-8
CDR3 protein: CASSLTVGTTMNEQFF

D gene: TRBD1
V gene: TRBV27
CDR3 protein: CASRQGQGYGLYGYTF

D gene: TRBD2
V gene: TRBV5-1
CDR3 protein: CASSLAASGGTTDTQYF

D gene: TRBD1
V gene: TRBV7-9
CDR3 protein: CASTPSDRGRYGYTF

D gene: TRBD1
V gene: TRBV19
CDR3 protein: CASSPRQGRETQYF

D gene: NA
V gene: TRBV9
CDR3 protein: CASSGGGANGSPLHF

D gene: NA
V gene: TRBV4-3
CDR3 protein: CASSQAMQGGDTQYF

D gene: NA
V gene: TRBV5-6
CDR3 protein: CASTSIWSSYNEQFF

D gene: NA
V gene: TRBV11-3
CDR3 protein: CASSSTLLSEQYF

D gene: NA
V gene: TRBV7-3
CDR3 protein: CASSSTPAGRHGYTF

D gene: NA
V gene: TRBV6-2/TRBV6-3
CDR3 protein: CASSFLDLEGDGYTF

D gene: TRBD2
V gene: TRBV27
CDR3 protein: CASSSSGSYEQYF

D gene: TRBD2
V gene: TRBV30
CDR3 protein: CAWSGSGGLYNEQFF

D gene: TRBD2
V gene: TRBV5-4
CDR3 protein: CASSLTSLAGGPTGELFF

D gene: NA
V gene: TRBV27
CDR3 protein: CASSLINQETQYF

D gene: TRBD2
V gene: TRBV28
CDR3 protein: CASSSAASGNSYEQYF

D gene: TRBD2
V gene: TRBV7-9
CDR3 protein: CASSLGLAGGPSYNEQFF

D gene: NA
V gene: TRBV29-1
CDR3 protein: CSVDAGAEAFF

D gene: NA
V gene: TRBV5-1
CDR3 protein: CASSLTAGEETQYF

D gene: TRBD2
V gene: TRBV18
CDR3 protein: CASSPPGLPQETQYF

D gene: TRBD1
V gene: TRBV5-1
CDR3 protein: CASSFRAGTGYEQYF

D gene: TRBD1
V gene: TRBV28
CDR3 protein: CASIGGTGGWGYTF

D gene: NA
V gene: TRBV6-2/TRBV6-3
CDR3 protein: CASSYSIQPQHF

D gene: NA
V gene: TRBV10-3
CDR3 protein: CAISDRVPSTDTQYF

D gene: NA
V gene: TRBV7-9
CDR3 protein: CASSSGQIFNEQFF

D gene: TRBD2
V gene: TRBV2
CDR3 protein: CASKGAGAANTGELFF

D gene: NA
V gene: TRBV2
CDR3 protein: CASSVEGTTEAFF

D gene: TRBD1
V gene: TRBV5-6
CDR3 protein: CASSLNRGVYGYTF

D gene: NA
V gene: TRBV5-4
CDR3 protein: CASSLWSGSSYEQYF

D gene: NA
V gene: TRBV2
CDR3 protein: CASSDYRADNSPLHF

D gene: TRBD2
V gene: TRBV24-1
CDR3 protein: CATSKTQKGEGNEQFF

D gene: NA
V gene: TRBV7-2
CDR3 protein: CASSLPHPGTEAFF

D gene: TRBD1
V gene: TRBV7-3
CDR3 protein: CASSLTGGQPQHF

D gene: TRBD1
V gene: TRBV28
CDR3 protein: CASPPRTGGSMNTEAFF

D gene: NA
V gene: TRBV15
CDR3 protein: CATSSSDPSTDTQYF

D gene: TRBD1
V gene: TRBV5-1
CDR3 protein: CASSLGGGGDTEAFF

D gene: TRBD2
V gene: TRBV5-1
CDR3 protein: CASSTTSGRAHEQYF

D gene: TRBD1
V gene: TRBV15
CDR3 protein: CATSREWGQSYGYTF

D gene: TRBD1
V gene: TRBV7-3
CDR3 protein: CASSHGQGAGQYF

D gene: TRBD1
V gene: TRBV11-2
CDR3 protein: CASSLFGTDTEAFF